Listed below are T cell receptor beta chains from one sample, sequenced in a study of cytomegalovirus exposure and HLA in healthy donors. TCRdb's copy holds only in-frame clones and misses some; the assay was immunoSEQ multiplex PCR. Among 95,000 to 100,000 clones listed, 65% to 75% were seen once. Sequencing was done on a sample of PBMCs. The receptors were gathered from a woman aged 40 to 50 in good health and CMV-seronegative. Each CDR3 is given with its conserved first and last residue. D genes are given only for firm matches. For some rows the clone size is stated as once, few or many, or as a class when expanded; others skip it.

j_call,clone_size,cdr3_length,d_call,v_call,cdr3_nt,cdr3_aa
TRBJ2-5,.,13,.,TRBV27,TGTGCCAGCAGTTCCCGTCCGGGGGAGACCCAGTACTTC,CASSSRPGETQYF
TRBJ2-7,.,14,.,TRBV6-6,TGTGCCAGCAGGGTCCCCGGACAGTCCTACGAGCAGTACTTC,CASRVPGQSYEQYF
TRBJ1-5,.,18,.,TRBV4-2,TGTGCCAGCAGCCAAGATCTCAGGTTCGGAGGGGGCAATCAGCCCCAGCATTTT,CASSQDLRFGGGNQPQHF
TRBJ2-3,few,17,.,TRBV13,TGTGCCAGCAGCTCCAGTTCATGGGGCTCCCGCACAGATACGCAGTATTTT,CASSSSSWGSRTDTQYF
TRBJ2-7,.,14,TRBD1,TRBV11-3,TGTGCCAGCAGCTTCGGCAGGGGGCATGGGGAGCAGTACTTC,CASSFGRGHGEQYF
TRBJ2-2,.,15,.,TRBV2,TGTGCCAGCAGTGAAGGGACAGCGAACACCGGGGAGCTGTTTTTT,CASSEGTANTGELFF
TRBJ1-5,.,15,.,TRBV6-6,TGTGCCAGCAGTTCAGGACTGACCCACAATCAGCCCCAGCATTTT,CASSSGLTHNQPQHF
TRBJ1-3,.,16,.,TRBV10-3,TGTGCCATCAGTGACGGGGTCCTAACCTCTGGAAACACCATATATTTT,CAISDGVLTSGNTIYF
TRBJ2-7,.,13,TRBD2,TRBV30,TGTGCCTGGAGTAGCGGGGGAATCTACGAGCAGTACTTC,CAWSSGGIYEQYF
TRBJ2-7,.,13,.,TRBV18,TGTGCCAGCTCACACGGGAGCCCTTACGAGCAGTACTTC,CASSHGSPYEQYF